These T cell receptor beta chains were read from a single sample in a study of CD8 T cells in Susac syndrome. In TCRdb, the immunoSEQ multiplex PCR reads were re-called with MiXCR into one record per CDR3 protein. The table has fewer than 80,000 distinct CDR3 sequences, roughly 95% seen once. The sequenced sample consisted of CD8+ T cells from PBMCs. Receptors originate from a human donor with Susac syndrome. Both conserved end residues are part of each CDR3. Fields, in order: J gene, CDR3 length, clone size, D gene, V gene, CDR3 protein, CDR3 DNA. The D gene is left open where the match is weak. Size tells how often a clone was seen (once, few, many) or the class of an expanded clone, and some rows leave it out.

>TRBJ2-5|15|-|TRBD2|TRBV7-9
CASRGAGDWEETQYF
TGTGCCAGCCGGGGAGCGGGGGACTGGGAAGAGACCCAGTACTTC
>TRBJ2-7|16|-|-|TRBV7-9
CASSGGKGRTSYEQYF
TGTGCCAGCAGCGGGGGAAAGGGACGGACCTCCTACGAGCAGTACTTC
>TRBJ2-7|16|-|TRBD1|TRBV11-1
CASSPLRRQGDYEQYF
TGTGCCAGCAGCCCCTTGCGCAGACAGGGAGACTACGAGCAGTACTTC
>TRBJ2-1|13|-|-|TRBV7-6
CASSFRASYEQFF
TGTGCCAGCAGCTTTAGGGCGTCTTATGAGCAGTTCTTC
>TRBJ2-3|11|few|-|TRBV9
CASSATDTQYF
TGTGCCAGCAGCGCCACAGATACGCAGTATTTT
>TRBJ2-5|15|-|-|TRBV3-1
CASSQDSASVETQYF
TGTGCCAGCAGCCAAGATTCGGCTAGCGTAGAGACCCAGTACTTC
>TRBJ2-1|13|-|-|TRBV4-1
CASSQEGVNEQFF
TGCGCCAGCAGCCAAGAGGGGGTCAATGAGCAGTTCTTC
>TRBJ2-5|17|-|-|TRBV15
CATSPGLRLSGKETQYF
TGTGCCACCAGCCCCGGCCTGAGGCTATCGGGTAAAGAGACCCAGTACTTC
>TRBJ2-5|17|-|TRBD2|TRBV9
CASSPGLAGGPRETQYF
TGTGCCAGCAGCCCAGGACTAGCGGGGGGGCCCCGAGAGACCCAGTACTTC
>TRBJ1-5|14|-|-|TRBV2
CASGGKPGHQPQHF
TGTGCCAGCGGGGGAAAACCGGGGCATCAGCCCCAGCATTTT
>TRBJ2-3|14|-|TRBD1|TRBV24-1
CATSDPRQGDTQYF
TGTGCCACCAGTGATCCCCGACAGGGCGATACGCAGTATTTT
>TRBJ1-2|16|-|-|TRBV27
CASSPASPGPGRGYTF
TGTGCCAGCAGTCCCGCCTCCCCGGGGCCCGGGAGGGGCTACACCTTC
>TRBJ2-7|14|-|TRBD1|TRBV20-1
CSAAETGVIYEQYF
TGCAGTGCCGCCGAGACAGGGGTAATCTACGAGCAGTACTTC
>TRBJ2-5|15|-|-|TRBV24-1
CATSAQGGGGETQYF
TGTGCCACCAGTGCCCAAGGGGGGGGTGGCGAGACCCAGTACTTC
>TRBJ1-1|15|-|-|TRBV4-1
CASSLTSAGGTEAFF
TGCGCCAGCAGTCTTACTTCGGCAGGCGGCACTGAAGCTTTCTTT
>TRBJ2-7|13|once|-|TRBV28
CASGTLNPYEQYF
TGTGCCAGCGGGACACTCAACCCCTACGAGCAGTACTTC
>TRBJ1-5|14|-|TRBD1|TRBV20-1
CSATPRGGNQPQHF
TGCAGTGCTACCCCCAGGGGGGGAAATCAGCCCCAGCATTTT
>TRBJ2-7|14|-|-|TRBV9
CASSVGTGTYEQYF
TGTGCCAGCAGCGTCGGGACGGGCACCTACGAGCAGTACTTC
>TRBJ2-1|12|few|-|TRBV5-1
CASSLGSHEQFF
TGTGCCAGCAGCTTAGGATCCCATGAGCAGTTCTTC
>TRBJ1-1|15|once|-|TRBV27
CASSLSSGSNTEAFF
TGTGCCAGCAGTTTATCCTCAGGCTCGAACACTGAAGCTTTCTTT
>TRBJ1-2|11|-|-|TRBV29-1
CSVETRSGYTF
TGCAGCGTTGAGACCAGGTCTGGCTACACCTTC
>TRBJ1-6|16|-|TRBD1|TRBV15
CATSRKQGAPRSPLHF
TGTGCCACCAGCAGAAAACAGGGGGCGCCGCGGTCACCCCTCCACTTT
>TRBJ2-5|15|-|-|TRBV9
CASSVSSVPQETQYF
TGTGCCAGCAGCGTCAGCAGTGTACCCCAAGAGACCCAGTACTTC
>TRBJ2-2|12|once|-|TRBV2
CASSGRSGELFF
TGTGCCAGCAGTGGGAGGTCCGGGGAGCTGTTTTTT
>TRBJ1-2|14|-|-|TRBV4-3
CASSQAQGGYGYTF
TGCGCCAGCAGCCAAGCCCAGGGCGGCTATGGCTACACCTTC
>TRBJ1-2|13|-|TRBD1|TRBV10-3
CAIKSRDRGFYTF
TGTGCCATAAAGTCCCGGGACAGGGGTTTCTACACCTTC
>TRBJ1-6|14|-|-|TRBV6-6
CAIPGSSYNSPLHF
TGTGCCATTCCGGGGTCTTCCTATAATTCACCCCTCCACTTT
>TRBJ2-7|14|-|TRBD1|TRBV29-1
CSVIIPDRSYEQYF
TGCAGCGTCATAATCCCGGACAGGTCCTACGAGCAGTACTTC
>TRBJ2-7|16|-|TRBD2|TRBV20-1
CSALDGDSGGTVEQYF
TGCAGTGCGCTAGACGGGGATAGCGGGGGGACGGTCGAGCAGTACTTC
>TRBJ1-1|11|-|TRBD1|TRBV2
CASEGGDEAFF
TGTGCCAGCGAAGGGGGCGATGAAGCTTTCTTT
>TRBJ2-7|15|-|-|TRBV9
CASSVAVDSTYEQYF
TGTGCCAGCAGCGTAGCTGTGGACAGCACCTACGAGCAGTACTTC
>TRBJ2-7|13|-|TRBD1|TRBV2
CASAGQGIGEQYF
TGTGCCAGCGCGGGACAGGGGATAGGGGAGCAGTACTTC
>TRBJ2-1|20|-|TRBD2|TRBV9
CASSVPDMDTSGGSYNEQFF
TGTGCCAGCAGCGTACCAGATATGGATACTAGCGGGGGATCTTACAATGAGCAGTTCTTC
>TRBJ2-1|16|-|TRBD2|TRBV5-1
CASSFRDYLSYNEQFF
TGCGCCAGCAGCTTCCGGGACTACCTCTCCTACAATGAGCAGTTCTTC
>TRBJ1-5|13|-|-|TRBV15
CATSREVGQPQHF
TGTGCCACCAGCAGAGAAGTCGGTCAGCCCCAGCATTTT
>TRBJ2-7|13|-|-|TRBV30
CAWSLSPGYEQYF
TGTGCCTGGAGTTTGAGTCCTGGCTACGAGCAGTACTTC
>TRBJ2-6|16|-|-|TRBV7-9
CASSPPGRSGANVLTF
TGTGCCAGCAGCCCCCCCGGCCGCTCTGGGGCCAACGTCCTGACTTTC
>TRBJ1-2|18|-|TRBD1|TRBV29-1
CSVEDRGPGTGENYGYTF
TGCAGCGTTGAAGATAGGGGACCTGGGACAGGGGAAAACTATGGCTACACCTTC
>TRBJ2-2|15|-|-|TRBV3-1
CASSQDRDYTGELFF
TGTGCCAGCAGCCAAGATCGAGACTACACCGGGGAGCTGTTTTTT
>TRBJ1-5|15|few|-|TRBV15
CATSIRMVGNQPQHF
TGTGCCACCTCGATACGTATGGTAGGCAATCAGCCCCAGCATTTT
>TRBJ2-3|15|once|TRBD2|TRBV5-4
CASSLAGRETDTQYF
TGTGCCAGCAGCTTGGCAGGGCGGGAGACAGATACGCAGTATTTT
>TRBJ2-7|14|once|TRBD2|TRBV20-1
CSARDRGGNYEQYF
TGCAGTGCTAGAGATCGCGGGGGGAACTACGAGCAGTACTTC
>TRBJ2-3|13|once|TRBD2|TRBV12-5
CASRGGGTDTQYF
TGTGCTAGTCGCGGGGGGGGCACAGATACGCAGTATTTT
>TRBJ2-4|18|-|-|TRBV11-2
CASSSLRSGRLAKNIQYF
TGTGCCAGCAGCTCTCTTCGGTCTGGAAGACTAGCCAAAAACATTCAGTACTTC
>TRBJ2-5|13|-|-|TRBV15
CATSTSEDGTQYF
TGTGCCACCAGCACTTCCGAGGACGGGACCCAGTACTTC
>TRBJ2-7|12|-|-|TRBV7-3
CASSLPGYEQYF
TGTGCCAGCAGCTTACCGGGCTACGAGCAGTACTTC
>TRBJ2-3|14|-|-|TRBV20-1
CSARGRVRGDTQYF
TGCAGTGCTAGGGGCAGGGTTCGTGGAGATACGCAGTATTTT
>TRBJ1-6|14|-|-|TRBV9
CASSVGNGYSPLHF
TGTGCCAGCAGCGTAGGGAACGGTTATTCACCCCTCCACTTT
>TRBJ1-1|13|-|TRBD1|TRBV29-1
CSVDRGRGTEAFF
TGCAGCGTTGACAGGGGGAGGGGCACTGAAGCTTTCTTT
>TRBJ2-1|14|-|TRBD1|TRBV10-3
CAISPGQGRNEQFF
TGTGCCATCAGTCCGGGACAGGGACGTAATGAGCAGTTCTTC
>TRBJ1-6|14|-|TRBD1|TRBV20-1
CSARGDRVLSPLHF
TGCAGTGCTAGAGGGGACAGGGTACTTTCACCCCTCCACTTT
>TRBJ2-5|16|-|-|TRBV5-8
CASSLLTGTLQETQYF
TGTGCCAGCAGCTTGCTTACAGGAACCCTACAAGAGACCCAGTACTTC
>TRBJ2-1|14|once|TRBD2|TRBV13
CASSSGGVESEQFF
TGTGCCAGCAGCTCCGGGGGGGTGGAGAGTGAGCAGTTCTTC
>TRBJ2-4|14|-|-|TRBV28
CASTSGGEENIQYF
TGTGCCAGCACCTCAGGCGGGGAGGAAAACATTCAGTACTTC
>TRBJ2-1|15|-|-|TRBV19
CASSIDGGWGNEQFF
TGTGCCAGTAGTATAGATGGAGGGTGGGGAAATGAGCAGTTCTTC